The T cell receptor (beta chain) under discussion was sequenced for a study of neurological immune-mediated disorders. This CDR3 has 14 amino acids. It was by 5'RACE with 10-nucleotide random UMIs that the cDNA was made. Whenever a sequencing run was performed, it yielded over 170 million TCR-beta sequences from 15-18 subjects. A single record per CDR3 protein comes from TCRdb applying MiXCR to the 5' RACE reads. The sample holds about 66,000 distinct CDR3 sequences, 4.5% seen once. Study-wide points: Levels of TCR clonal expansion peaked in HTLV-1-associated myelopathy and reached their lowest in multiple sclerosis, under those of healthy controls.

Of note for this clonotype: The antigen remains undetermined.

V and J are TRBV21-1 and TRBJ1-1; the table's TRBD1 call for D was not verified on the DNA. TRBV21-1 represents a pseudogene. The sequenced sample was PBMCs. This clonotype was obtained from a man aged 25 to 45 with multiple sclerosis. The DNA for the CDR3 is TGTGCCAGCAGCAAATACGACAGGGACTCTGAAGCTTTCTTT. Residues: CASSKYDRDSEAFF.